The next 23 T cell receptor beta chains were all read from a single sample in a study of T-cell memory formation after mild COVID-19. One entry per CDR3 protein results from TCRdb running MiXCR on the 5' RACE reads. The sample contains some 250,000 distinct CDR3 sequences, over 8.5% of which appear only once. The specimen was PBMCs or a T cell subset sorted from them (not recorded which). These TCRs come from a man between 18 and 35 years old who had mild COVID-19 (a few samples of this study predate the infection). Cell type and time point are not known.

About this clonotype: One junction end disagrees with the germline gene, perhaps due to a read error. J is TRBJ2-1 and V is TRBV6-5; D uncertain. This CDR3 spans 13 amino acids. The germline V gene has CDR1 MNHEY and CDR2 SVGAGI. The DNA of the CDR3 is TGTGCCAGCAGTCCTGGACGGCGTGGGGATGGGATCTTC. Protein: CASSPGRRGDGIF.

In this sample, this clonotype turned up a few times. This chain links TRBV10-3 with TRBJ2-3; D remains ambiguous. Trimming cost V 6 bases and J 2 bases, with 12 bases left between them. The CDR3 is 14 amino acids. CDR1 and CDR2 from the germline V gene are ENHRY and SYGVKD. DNA for the CDR3: TGTGCCATCAGCGCTAAGGCCGCCACAGATACGCAGTATTTT. It translates to CAISAKAATDTQYF.

Ten or more counts support this clonotype. The V gene is TRBV5-1, the J gene TRBJ2-7; D possibly corresponds to TRBD1 (5 bases). The CDR3 totals 12 residues. Germline CDR1 and CDR2: SGHRS and YFSETQ. V was trimmed by 6 bases and J by 0 bases, leaving 7 bases between them. CDR3 amino acids: CASIGDSYEQYF. The CDR3 DNA follows: TGCGCCAGCATAGGGGACTCCTACGAGCAGTACTTC.

This clonotype has a handful of counts. The chain uses TRBV5-1 and TRBJ1-2; 9 bases line up with TRBD1. V was pared by 4 bases and J by 4 bases, with 5 bases of the junction left unmatched. The CDR3 consists of 14 residues. Germline-derived CDR1 and CDR2 are SGHRS and YFSETQ. CDR3 in amino acids: CASSPQGASYGYTF. The CDR3 DNA follows: TGCGCCAGCAGCCCACAGGGGGCCAGCTATGGCTACACCTTC.

This clonotype was detected many times. The CDR3 region has the DNA TGTGCCAGCAGCTTAGAGGAGAGCACAGATACGCAGTATTTT. The encoded protein is CASSLEESTDTQYF. The chain couples TRBV7-2 to TRBJ2-3; no clear D. The germline gives CDR1 SGHTA, CDR2 FQGNSA. The length of the CDR3 is 14 residues. V gave up 1 base and J gave up 0 bases, with 5 bases separating them.

This chain connects TRBV7-2 to TRBJ2-2, with 9 nucleotides matching TRBD1. Germline CDR1 is SGHTA and CDR2 is FQGNSA. Trimming at V came to 6 bases and at J to 6 bases, leaving 14 bases not matched to a gene. The CDR3 is 17 residues long. The CDR3 DNA reads TGTGCCAGCAGGCCACGTGAGGGACAGGGAGGAGCCGGGGAGCTGTTTTTT. Amino acids: CASRPREGQGGAGELFF.

The rearrangement links TRBV7-2 to TRBJ1-5, with 8 bases identical to TRBD1. Per the germline V gene, CDR1 is SGHTA and CDR2 is FQGNSA. V was clipped by 5 bases and J by 0 bases; unmatched bases: 9. The CDR3 totals 17 residues. The CDR3 spells CASSPTRDRYSNQPQHF. Here the CDR3 DNA reads TGTGCCAGCAGCCCGACCCGGGACAGGTATAGCAATCAGCCCCAGCATTTT.

The table lists this clonotype with many counts. The V and J genes are TRBV5-1 and TRBJ2-1, with no clear D. The germline V gene encodes CDR1 SGHRS and CDR2 YFSETQ. The CDR3 length is 11 residues. Trimming took off 3 bases at V and 7 bases at J, with 5 bases between the two ends. The CDR3 DNA is TGCGCCAGCAGCTCGCAGAATGAGCAGTTCTTC. Translated, it gives CASSSQNEQFF.

V gene TRBV28 combines with J gene TRBJ2-4; D assignment may be TRBD1 or TRBD2 (5 bases each). Germline assignment: CDR1 MDHEN and CDR2 SYDVKM. The CDR3 is 20 residues long. Trimming shortened V by 6 bases and J by 0 bases, and 27 bases separated the two germline ends. CDR3 sequence: CASSSHGQRWGTLAKNIQYF. The CDR3, as DNA: TGTGCCAGCAGCTCACACGGGCAGCGGTGGGGGACCCTAGCCAAAAACATTCAGTACTTC.

The table lists this clonotype with a few counts. The V call is TRBV6-5, the J call TRBJ1-2; D gene unclear. The V end lost 3 bases, the J end lost 6 bases, and 8 bases lay between the germline ends. CDR1 is MNHEY and CDR2 is SVGAGI in the germline V gene. The CDR3 is 12 residues long. CDR3 sequence: CASSYSGNGYTF. DNA of the CDR3: TGTGCCAGCAGTTATTCAGGAAATGGCTACACCTTC.

V usage is TRBV4-3 and J usage is TRBJ1-2, with no clear D. The length of the CDR3 is 15 residues. Germline CDR1 LGHNA, CDR2 YSLEER. V was clipped by 5 bases and J by 1 base, with 14 bases between them. Here the CDR3 reads CASSVQFLGNYGYTF. The CDR3 DNA follows: TGCGCCAGCAGCGTACAGTTCCTAGGTAACTATGGCTACACCTTC.

This chain's CDR3 is CASSSGLAANEQFF. The CDR3 bases are TGTGCCAGCAGCTCGGGACTAGCGGCTAATGAGCAGTTCTTC. This chain connects TRBV7-9 to TRBJ2-1; 11 bases are shared with TRBD2. Unmatched junction bases numbered 3, after V lost 4 bases and J lost 7 bases. From germline, CDR1 is SEHNR and CDR2 FQNEAQ (reference sequence). The length of the CDR3 is 14 residues.

This clonotype showed up just a few times. The chain employs TRBV5-8 and TRBJ2-1; perhaps TRBD2 as D (5 bases). The CDR3 has 15 amino acids. Germline CDR1 is SGHTS and CDR2 is YDEGEE. V was pared by 4 bases and J by 0 bases, with 11 bases between. The CDR3 DNA follows: TGTGCCAGCAGCCGCCTAGGGAGCTCCTACAATGAGCAGTTCTTC. This codes for CASSRLGSSYNEQFF.

This sequence joins TRBV11-2 and TRBJ2-2; 11 bases line up with TRBD2. The J segment lost 3 bases and the V segment lost 5 bases, leaving 5 bases of the junction unmatched. The CDR3 spans 16 residues. From germline, CDR1 is SGHAT and CDR2 FQNNGV. CDR3 DNA: TGTGCCAGCAGCCTCGGACTAGCGGGTTACACCGGGGAGCTGTTTTTT. Residues: CASSLGLAGYTGELFF.

This clonotype was picked up a small number of times. The chain recombines TRBV7-2 with TRBJ2-2, with TRBD2 identical over 10 bases. The junction had 9 bases not matched to a gene; V was cut back by 5 bases and J by 6 bases. Per germline, CDR1 SGHTA and CDR2 FQGNSA. This CDR3 region has 16 residues. Written as DNA, the CDR3 is TGTGCCAGCAGCGGTCTAGCGGGAGTTAGTTCCGGGGAGCTGTTTTTT. Its protein product is CASSGLAGVSSGELFF.

This clonotype was observed a few times. The chain has TRBV27 and TRBJ1-3, with D unresolved. The CDR3 totals 14 residues. Trimming shortened V by 6 bases and J by 4 bases, and 13 bases separated the two germline ends. Germline CDR1 and CDR2: MNHEY and SMNVEV (reference sequence). The DNA for the CDR3 is TGTGCCAGCAGGATAAATGGGGTCGGAAACACCATATATTTT. Translating gives CASRINGVGNTIYF.

This clonotype came up a few times. The chain's CDR3 is CSASLGTTSYGYTF. Here the CDR3 DNA reads TGCAGTGCTTCCCTCGGGACTACCTCATATGGCTACACCTTC. The genes are TRBV20-1 and TRBJ1-2; TRBD1 is a possible D gene (5 bases). Germline V lookup: CDR1 DFQATT, CDR2 SNEGSKA (reference sequence). This CDR3 comprises 14 residues. Trimming pared 5 bases from V and 5 bases from J, leaving 18 bases between.

This clonotype has ten or more counts. The DNA of the CDR3 is TGTGCCAGCAGCCAATCAAGGGTGTCCGAGCAGTTCTTC. This translates into CASSQSRVSEQFF. This chain links TRBV3-1 with TRBJ2-1; D gene ambiguous. There are 13 residues in the CDR3. The germline gives CDR1 LGHDT, CDR2 YNNKEL (reference sequence). V lost 2 bases and J lost 10, with 12 bases in between.

The rearrangement joins TRBV29-1 to TRBJ1-1; D not resolved. The CDR3 is 14 amino acids. CDR1 is SQVTM and CDR2 is ANQGSEA in the germline V gene. Trimming left V 4 bases short and J 4 bases short, with 16 bases between. CDR3 loop: CSVGRDRISTEAFF. The CDR3, as DNA: TGCAGCGTTGGAAGGGATCGGATCTCCACTGAAGCTTTCTTT.

This clonotype was counted a few times. The V call is TRBV7-2, the J call TRBJ1-3; TRBD1 might be the D (5 bases). CDR3 length: 14 residues. The germline V and J ends were trimmed by 4 bases and 8 bases, with 15 bases remaining between them. Germline CDR1 and CDR2: SGHTA and FQGNSA. The CDR3 bases are TGTGCCAGCAGCTCGGACGTACGGGACTACACCATATATTTT. Its protein product is CASSSDVRDYTIYF.

There are a few counts of this clonotype. The chain combines TRBV14 with TRBJ2-1, with D unresolved. V dropped 1 base and J dropped 6 bases, with 7 bases sitting between them. This CDR3 spans 13 amino acids. The V gene's germline CDR1 is SGHDN and CDR2 FVKESK. The chain's CDR3 is CASSQARLNEQFF. DNA of the CDR3: TGTGCCAGCAGCCAAGCCAGACTCAATGAGCAGTTCTTC.

The chain combines TRBV4-3 with TRBJ2-7; TRBD1 agrees at 11 bases. The CDR3 has 15 amino acids. CDR1 is LGHNA, CDR2 YSLEER, per germline. The V segment lost 1 base and the J segment 4 bases; nucleotides outside the gene matches: 3. CDR3 nucleotide sequence: TGCGCCAGCAGCCAAGTCCGGGACAGGGGGTACGAGCAGTACGTC. Encoded protein: CASSQVRDRGYEQYV.

The CDR3 DNA is TGTGCCAGCAGTTACTCTCCCTATCCGACCTATGGCTACACCTTC. This codes for CASSYSPYPTYGYTF. The gene calls are TRBV6-2 or TRBV6-3 and TRBJ1-2; the D is unclear. CDR3 length: 15 residues. Germline loops: CDR1 MNHEY, CDR2 SVGEGT. V dropped 0 bases and J dropped 4 bases, with 12 bases sitting between them.